Listed below are T cell receptor beta chains from one sample, sequenced in a study of early T cells in non-severe SARS-CoV-2 infection. One entry per CDR3 protein results from TCRdb running MiXCR on the 5' RACE reads. The profile shows about 48,000 distinct CDR3 sequences, around 7.7% of them singletons. Material: whole blood. The receptors originated from an adult who was a healthcare worker with PCR-confirmed SARS-CoV-2 infection or an uninfected control (not recorded which). The CDR3 runs from the conserved cysteine through the conserved F or W. D genes are given only for firm matches. Where a row states a size, it is once, few, many or the class of an expanded clone; other rows omit it.

CDR3	DNA	V	D	size	J
CASSSQGVGNQPQHF	TGTGCCAGCAGCTCCCAGGGAGTAGGGAATCAGCCCCAGCATTTT	TRBV7-2	.	few	TRBJ1-5
CSASPGIQGNTEAFF	TGCAGTGCTAGTCCCGGAATACAGGGGAACACTGAAGCTTTCTTT	TRBV20-1	.	.	TRBJ1-1
CASSELGTGVSTGELFF	TGTGCCAGCAGTGAATTGGGGACAGGGGTCAGCACCGGGGAGCTGTTTTTT	TRBV2	TRBD1	many	TRBJ2-2
CASSLGAGTMNTEAFF	TGTGCCAGCAGCTTGGGGGCAGGAACCATGAACACTGAAGCTTTCTTT	TRBV7-9	.	many	TRBJ1-1
CASRGGGGTDTQYF	TGTGCCAGCAGGGGCGGGGGTGGCACAGATACGCAGTATTTT	TRBV12-3/TRBV12-4	TRBD2	many	TRBJ2-3
CASSQDWTTGYNEQFF	TGTGCCAGCAGCCAAGATTGGACTACCGGATACAATGAGCAGTTCTTC	TRBV14	.	few	TRBJ2-1
CASSDPPGLAGGNTQYF	TGCGCCAGCAGTGACCCCCCGGGACTAGCGGGGGGAAATACGCAGTATTTT	TRBV10-1	TRBD2	few	TRBJ2-3
CASSFRQGAIEQFF	TGTGCCAGCAGCTTCCGCCAGGGGGCCATTGAGCAGTTCTTC	TRBV11-2	TRBD1	many	TRBJ2-1
CSATQDRGGYGYTF	TGCAGTGCTACTCAGGACAGGGGTGGCTATGGCTACACCTTC	TRBV20-1	TRBD1	many	TRBJ1-2
CASSFGTESSGANVLTF	TGTGCCAGCAGCTTTGGGACAGAATCCTCTGGGGCCAACGTCCTGACTTTC	TRBV5-6	TRBD1	once	TRBJ2-6
CASIRGRKQGPNEKLFF	TGTGCCAGCATTCGAGGACGTAAACAGGGCCCTAATGAAAAACTGTTTTTT	TRBV2	.	.	TRBJ1-4
CSDGSRNTEAFF	TGCAGCGATGGGTCGAGGAACACTGAAGCTTTCTTT	TRBV29-1	.	few	TRBJ1-1
CASSPPGTPSYEQYF	TGTGCCAGCTCACCCCCGGGGACTCCCTCCTACGAGCAGTACTTC	TRBV18	.	.	TRBJ2-7
CASSSSGGSTDTQYF	TGTGCCAGCAGCTCCAGCGGGGGGAGCACAGATACGCAGTATTTT	TRBV7-9	TRBD2	.	TRBJ2-3
CASSSRTAVNEPQHF	TGTGCCAGCAGTTCCCGGACCGCTGTTAACGAGCCCCAGCATTTT	TRBV27	.	many	TRBJ1-5
CASSLDGAGQETQYF	TGTGCCAGCAGCTTAGATGGTGCGGGGCAAGAGACCCAGTACTTC	TRBV11-2	.	.	TRBJ2-5
CASSGWNSPLHF	TGTGCCAGCAGCGGGTGGAACTCACCCCTCCACTTT	TRBV9	.	many	TRBJ1-6
CASSQDVGGATGELFF	TGTGCCAGCAGCCAAGATGTAGGGGGGGCAACCGGGGAGCTGTTTTTT	TRBV4-2	.	many	TRBJ2-2
CASSRRTASYNSPLHF	TGTGCCAGCAGCCGACGGACAGCCTCCTATAATTCACCCCTCCACTTT	TRBV7-2	.	.	TRBJ1-6
CASTLTGMNTEAFF	TGTGCCAGCACCCTGACAGGCATGAACACTGAAGCTTTCTTT	TRBV12-3/TRBV12-4	.	many	TRBJ1-1
CSVEGRGSETQYF	TGCAGCGTTGAAGGGAGGGGAAGCGAGACCCAGTACTTC	TRBV29-1	.	few	TRBJ2-5
CSASQGLAKNIQYF	TGCAGTGCGTCACAGGGCCTTGCCAAAAACATTCAGTACTTC	TRBV20-1	.	many	TRBJ2-4
CASSEGSPLHF	TGTGCCAGCAGCGAGGGCTCACCCCTCCACTTT	TRBV7-9	.	.	TRBJ1-6
CASSLEQGNTEAFF	TGTGCCAGCAGCTTAGAACAGGGGAACACTGAAGCTTTCTTT	TRBV7-2	.	many	TRBJ1-1
CSALDRTTSTDTQYF	TGCAGTGCCCTTGATCGGACAACTAGCACAGATACGCAGTATTTT	TRBV20-1	.	.	TRBJ2-3
CASIGANYGYTF	TGTGCCAGCATCGGAGCTAACTATGGCTACACCTTC	TRBV6-2/TRBV6-3	.	many	TRBJ1-2
CASSQGPGDTQYF	TGCGCCAGCAGCCAAGGCCCAGGAGATACGCAGTATTTT	TRBV4-3	.	many	TRBJ2-3
CSVVGQSNEQFF	TGCAGCGTTGTGGGACAGAGCAATGAGCAGTTCTTC	TRBV29-1	TRBD1	many	TRBJ2-1
CASSLWQAAHQPQHF	TGTGCCAGCAGTTTATGGCAGGCAGCACATCAGCCCCAGCATTTT	TRBV12-3/TRBV12-4	.	many	TRBJ1-5